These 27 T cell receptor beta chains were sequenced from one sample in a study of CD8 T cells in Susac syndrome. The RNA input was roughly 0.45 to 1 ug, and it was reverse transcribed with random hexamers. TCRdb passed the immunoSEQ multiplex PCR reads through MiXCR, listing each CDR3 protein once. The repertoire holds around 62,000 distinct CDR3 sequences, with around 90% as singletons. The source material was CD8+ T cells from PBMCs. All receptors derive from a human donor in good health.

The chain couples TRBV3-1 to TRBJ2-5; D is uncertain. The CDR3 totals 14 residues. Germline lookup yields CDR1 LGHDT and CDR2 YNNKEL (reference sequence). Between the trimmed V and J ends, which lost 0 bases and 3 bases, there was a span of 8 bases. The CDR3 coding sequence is TGTGCCAGCAGCCAAGAGCACAGAGAAGAGACCCAGTACTTC. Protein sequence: CASSQEHREETQYF.

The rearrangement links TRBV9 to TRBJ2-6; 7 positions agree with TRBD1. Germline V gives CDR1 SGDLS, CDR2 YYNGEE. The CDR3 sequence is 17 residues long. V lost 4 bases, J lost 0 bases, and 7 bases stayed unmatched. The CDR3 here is CASSRPTGNSGANVLTF. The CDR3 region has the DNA TGTGCCAGCAGCAGGCCGACAGGGAACTCTGGGGCCAACGTCCTGACTTTC.

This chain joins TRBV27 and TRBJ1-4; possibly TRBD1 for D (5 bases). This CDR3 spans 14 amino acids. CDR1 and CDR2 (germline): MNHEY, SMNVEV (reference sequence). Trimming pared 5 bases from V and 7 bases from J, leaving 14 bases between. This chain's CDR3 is CASSPRGVPEKLFF. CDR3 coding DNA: TGTGCCAGCAGTCCAAGGGGAGTCCCTGAAAAACTGTTTTTT. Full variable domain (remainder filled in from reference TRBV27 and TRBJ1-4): EAQVTQNPRYLITVTGKKLTVTCSQNMNHEYMSWYRQDPGLGLRQIYYSMNVEVTDKGDVPEGYKVSRKEKRNFPLILESPSPNQTSLYFCASSPRGVPEKLFFGSGTQLSVL.

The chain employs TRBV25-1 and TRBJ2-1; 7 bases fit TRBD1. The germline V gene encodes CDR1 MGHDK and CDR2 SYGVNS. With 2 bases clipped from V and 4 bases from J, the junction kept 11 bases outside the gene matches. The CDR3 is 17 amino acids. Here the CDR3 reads CASSETSDRATYNEQFF. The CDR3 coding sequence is TGTGCCAGCAGTGAAACAAGTGACAGGGCCACATACAATGAGCAGTTCTTC. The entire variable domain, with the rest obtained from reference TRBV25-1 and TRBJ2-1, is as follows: EADIYQTPRYLVIGTGKKITLECSQTMGHDKMYWYQQDPGMELHLIHYSYGVNSTEKGDLSSESTVSRIRTEHFPLTLESARPSHTSQYLCASSETSDRATYNEQFFGPGTRLTVL.

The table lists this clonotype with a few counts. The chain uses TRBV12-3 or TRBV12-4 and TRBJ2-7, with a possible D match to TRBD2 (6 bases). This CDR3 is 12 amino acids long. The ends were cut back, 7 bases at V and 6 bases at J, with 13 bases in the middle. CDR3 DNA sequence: TGTGCCAGCACCCTTTTGGGGGGCGAGCAGTACTTC. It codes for CASTLLGGEQYF.

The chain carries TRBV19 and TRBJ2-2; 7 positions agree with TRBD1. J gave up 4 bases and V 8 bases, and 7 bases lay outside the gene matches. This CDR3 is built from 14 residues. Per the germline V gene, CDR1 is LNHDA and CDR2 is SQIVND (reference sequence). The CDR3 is CASGTGDPTGELFF. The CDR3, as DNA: TGTGCCAGTGGAACAGGGGACCCCACCGGGGAGCTGTTTTTT.

Here the CDR3 reads CSARDFLAGADTQYF. In DNA form, the CDR3 reads TGCAGTGCTAGAGATTTCCTAGCGGGGGCGGATACGCAGTATTTT. This chain joins TRBV20-1 and TRBJ2-3; 10 bases map to TRBD2. V was pared by 0 bases and J by 6 bases, with 6 bases of the junction left unmatched. The CDR3 is 15 amino acids. Germline CDR1 and CDR2: DFQATT and SNEGSKA (reference sequence).

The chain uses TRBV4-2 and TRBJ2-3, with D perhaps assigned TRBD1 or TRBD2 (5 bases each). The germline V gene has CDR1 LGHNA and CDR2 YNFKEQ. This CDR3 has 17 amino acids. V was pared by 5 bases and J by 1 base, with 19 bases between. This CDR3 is CASSFSLRDAGTDTQYF. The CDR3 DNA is TGTGCCAGCAGCTTCTCACTCCGGGACGCCGGCACAGATACGCAGTATTTT.

CDR3: CASTKTRQVNEAFF. DNA of the CDR3: TGTGCCAGCACCAAAACACGACAGGTTAATGAAGCTTTCTTT. The rearrangement joins TRBV28 to TRBJ1-1; TRBD1 is a possible D gene (6 bases). V was trimmed by 7 bases and J by 7 bases, leaving 19 bases between them. This CDR3 is 14 amino acids long. Germline V gene sequence: CDR1 MDHEN, CDR2 SYDVKM.

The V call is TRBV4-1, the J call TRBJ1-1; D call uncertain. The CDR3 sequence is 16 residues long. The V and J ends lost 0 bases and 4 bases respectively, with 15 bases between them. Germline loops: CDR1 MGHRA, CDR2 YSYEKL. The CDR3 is CASSQDPRAVSTEAFF. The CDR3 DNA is TGCGCCAGCAGCCAAGATCCCCGAGCGGTTAGCACTGAAGCTTTCTTT.

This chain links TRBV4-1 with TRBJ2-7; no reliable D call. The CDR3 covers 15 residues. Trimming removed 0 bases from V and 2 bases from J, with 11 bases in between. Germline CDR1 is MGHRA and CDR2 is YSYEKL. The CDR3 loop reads CASSQDTSITYEQYF. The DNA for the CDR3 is TGCGCCAGCAGCCAAGATACAAGTATAACCTACGAGCAGTACTTC.

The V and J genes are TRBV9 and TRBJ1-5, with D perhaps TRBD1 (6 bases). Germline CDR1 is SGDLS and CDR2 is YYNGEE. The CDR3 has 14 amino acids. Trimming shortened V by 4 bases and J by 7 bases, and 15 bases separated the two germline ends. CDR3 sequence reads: CASSRLGGDQPQHF. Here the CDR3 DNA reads TGTGCCAGCAGCCGACTGGGGGGCGACCAGCCCCAGCATTTT.

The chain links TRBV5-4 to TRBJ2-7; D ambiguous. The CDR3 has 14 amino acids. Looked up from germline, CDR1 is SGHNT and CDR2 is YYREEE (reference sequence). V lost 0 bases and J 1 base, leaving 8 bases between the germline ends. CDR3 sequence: CASSLEAGSYEQYF. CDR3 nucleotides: TGTGCCAGCAGCTTGGAGGCAGGTTCCTACGAGCAGTACTTC. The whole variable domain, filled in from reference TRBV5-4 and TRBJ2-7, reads ETGVTQSPTHLIKTRGQQVTLRCSSQSGHNTVSWYQQALGQGPQFIFQYYREEENGRGNFPPRFSGLQFPNYSSELNVNALELDDSALYLCASSLEAGSYEQYFGPGTRLTVT.

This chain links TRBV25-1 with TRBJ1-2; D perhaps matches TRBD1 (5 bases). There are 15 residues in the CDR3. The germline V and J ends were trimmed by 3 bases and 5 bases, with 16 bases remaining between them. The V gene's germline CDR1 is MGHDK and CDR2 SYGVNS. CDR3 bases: TGTGCCAGCAGTGAGTGGGACGCAGGTAGATATGGCTACACCTTC. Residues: CASSEWDAGRYGYTF.

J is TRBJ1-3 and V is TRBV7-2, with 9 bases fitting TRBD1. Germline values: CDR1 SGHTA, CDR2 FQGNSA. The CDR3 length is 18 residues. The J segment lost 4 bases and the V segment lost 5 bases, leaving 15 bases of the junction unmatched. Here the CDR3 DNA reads TGTGCCAGCAGCCTGGATTTTCTCGGGACAGGGAGGGGAAACACCATATATTTT. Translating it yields CASSLDFLGTGRGNTIYF.

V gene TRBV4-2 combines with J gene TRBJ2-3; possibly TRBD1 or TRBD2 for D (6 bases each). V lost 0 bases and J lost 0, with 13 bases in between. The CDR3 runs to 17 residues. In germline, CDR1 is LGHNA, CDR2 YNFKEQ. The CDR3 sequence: CASSQEAGGLSTDTQYF. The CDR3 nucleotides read TGTGCCAGCAGCCAAGAGGCCGGGGGCCTTAGCACAGATACGCAGTATTTT.

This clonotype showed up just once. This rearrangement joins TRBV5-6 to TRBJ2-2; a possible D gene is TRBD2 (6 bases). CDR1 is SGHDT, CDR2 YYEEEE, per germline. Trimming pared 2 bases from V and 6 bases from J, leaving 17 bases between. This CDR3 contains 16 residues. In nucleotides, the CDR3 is TGTGCCAGCAGCTTCAAGCCTAGCGCTGTCTCCGGGGAGCTGTTTTTT. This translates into CASSFKPSAVSGELFF.

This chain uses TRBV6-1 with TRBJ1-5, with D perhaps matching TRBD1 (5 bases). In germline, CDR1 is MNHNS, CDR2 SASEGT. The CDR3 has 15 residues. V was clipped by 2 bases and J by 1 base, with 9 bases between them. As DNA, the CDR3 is TGTGCCAGCAGTGAATGGGGGGGAAGCAATCAGCCCCAGCATTTT. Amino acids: CASSEWGGSNQPQHF.

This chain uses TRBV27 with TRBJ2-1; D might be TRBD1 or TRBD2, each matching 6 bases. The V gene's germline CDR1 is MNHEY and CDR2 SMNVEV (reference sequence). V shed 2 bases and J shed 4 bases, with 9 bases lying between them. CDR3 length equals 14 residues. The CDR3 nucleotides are TGTGCCAGCAGTTTAGCGGGACAATACAATGAGCAGTTCTTC. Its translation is CASSLAGQYNEQFF.

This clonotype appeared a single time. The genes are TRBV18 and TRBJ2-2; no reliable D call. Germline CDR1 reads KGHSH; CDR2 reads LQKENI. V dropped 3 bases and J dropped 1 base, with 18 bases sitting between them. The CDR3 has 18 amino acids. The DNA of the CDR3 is TGTGCCAGCTCACCGGGGTCGCGAAGCACTAAGAACACCGGGGAGCTGTTTTTT. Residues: CASSPGSRSTKNTGELFF.

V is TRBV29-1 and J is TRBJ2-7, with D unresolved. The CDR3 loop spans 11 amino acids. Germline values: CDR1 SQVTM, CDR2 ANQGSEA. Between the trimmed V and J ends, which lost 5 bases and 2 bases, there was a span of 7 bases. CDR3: CSVQITYEQYF. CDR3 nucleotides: TGCAGCGTTCAAATAACCTACGAGCAGTACTTC.

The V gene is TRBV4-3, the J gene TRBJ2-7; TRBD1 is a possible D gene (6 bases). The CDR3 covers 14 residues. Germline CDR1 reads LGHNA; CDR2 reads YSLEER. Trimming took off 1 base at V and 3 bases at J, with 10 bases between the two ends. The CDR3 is CASSQAGDFYEQYF. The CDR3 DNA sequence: TGCGCCAGCAGCCAAGCAGGGGATTTCTACGAGCAGTACTTC.

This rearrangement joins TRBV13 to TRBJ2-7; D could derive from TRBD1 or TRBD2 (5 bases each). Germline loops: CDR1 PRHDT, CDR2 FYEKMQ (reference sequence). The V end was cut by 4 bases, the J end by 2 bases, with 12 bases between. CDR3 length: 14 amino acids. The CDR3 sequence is CASSSGTGTYEQYF. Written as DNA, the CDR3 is TGTGCCAGCAGCTCCGGGACGGGAACCTACGAGCAGTACTTC.

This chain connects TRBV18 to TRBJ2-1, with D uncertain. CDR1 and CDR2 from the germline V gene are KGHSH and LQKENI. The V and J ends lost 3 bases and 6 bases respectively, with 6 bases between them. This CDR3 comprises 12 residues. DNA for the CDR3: TGTGCCAGCTCACCTCCGACCAATGAGCAGTTCTTC. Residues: CASSPPTNEQFF. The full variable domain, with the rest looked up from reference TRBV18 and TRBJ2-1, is NAGVMQNPRHLVRRRGQEARLRCSPMKGHSHVYWYRQLPEEGLKFMVYLQKENIIDESGMPKERFSAEFPKEGPSILRIQQVVRGDSAAYFCASSPPTNEQFFGPGTRLTVL.

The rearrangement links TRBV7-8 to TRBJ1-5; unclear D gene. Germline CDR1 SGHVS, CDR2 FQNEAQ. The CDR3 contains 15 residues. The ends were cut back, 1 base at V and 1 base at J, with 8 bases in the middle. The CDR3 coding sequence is TGTGCCAGCAGCTTAGGTGGAGAAAGCAATCAGCCCCAGCATTTT. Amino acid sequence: CASSLGGESNQPQHF. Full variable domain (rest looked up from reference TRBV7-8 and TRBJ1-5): GAGVSQSPRYKVAKRGQDVALRCDPISGHVSLFWYQQALGQGPEFLTYFQNEAQLDKSGLPSDRFFAERPEGSVSTLKIQRTQQEDSAVYLCASSLGGESNQPQHFGDGTRLSIL.

Written as DNA, the CDR3 is TGTGCCAGCAGTCTGGGGGGGCGGGAGCAGTTCTTC. Encoded protein: CASSLGGREQFF. The chain carries TRBV27 and TRBJ2-1; weak D call: TRBD2 (7 bases). The V and J ends lost 5 bases and 10 bases respectively, with 12 bases between them. This CDR3 region has 12 residues. The germline CDR1 and CDR2 sequences are MNHEY and SMNVEV (reference sequence).

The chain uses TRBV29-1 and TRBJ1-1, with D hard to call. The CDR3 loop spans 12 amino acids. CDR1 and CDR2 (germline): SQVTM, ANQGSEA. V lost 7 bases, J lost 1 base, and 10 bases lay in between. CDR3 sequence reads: CSAARGNTEAFF. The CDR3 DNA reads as TGCAGCGCAGCCCGGGGGAACACTGAAGCTTTCTTT.